The 5 T cell receptor beta chains listed next were all sequenced from one sample in a study of beta chain features in type 1 diabetes. General observations from the study: Type 1 diabetes patients showed a moderate but significant shortening of TCRB CDR3s in all four CD4+ subsets.

Reverse transcribing all isolated RNA meant expressed TCRB transcripts were sequenced. Produced via immunoSEQ multiplex PCR; TCRdb's table is partial and in-frame only. The data contain around 180,000 clones, 7% to 9% of them singletons. Antigens for these TCRs are unknown. Sequenced input: central memory CD4+ T cells from blood. These receptors all come from a young man with type 1 diabetes.

This clone was recorded many times. The chain combines TRBV29-1 with TRBJ1-1; the D is unclear. The CDR3 length is 12 residues. V lost 5 bases, J lost 3 bases, and 10 bases lay in between. CDR1 and CDR2 (germline): SQVTM, ANQGSEA. The CDR3 coding sequence is TGCAGCGTTAATAACGGAGACACTGAAGCTTTCTTT. This sequence encodes CSVNNGDTEAFF. The full variable domain, in which reference TRBV29-1 and TRBJ1-1 provide the parts outside the CDR3, is SAVISQKPSRDICQRGTSLTIQCQVDSQVTMMFWYRQQPGQSLTLIATANQGSEATYESGFVIDKFPISRPNLTFSTLTVSNMSPEDSSIYLCSVNNGDTEAFFGQGTRLTVV.

The rearrangement uses TRBV10-3 and TRBJ2-3, with 9 bases that match TRBD1. There are 13 residues in the CDR3. Germline loops: CDR1 ENHRY, CDR2 SYGVKD. With V trimmed by 11 bases and J by 4 bases, 7 bases remained unmatched. The CDR3 nucleotides read TGTGCCTCCAGGGACAGGGACGCAGATACGCAGTATTTT. This encodes CASRDRDADTQYF.

The rearrangement links TRBV21-1 to TRBJ2-4; the table's TRBD2 call for D was not verified on the DNA. TRBV21-1 is annotated as a pseudogene. The CDR3 consists of 15 residues. The chain's CDR3 is CASSPPRCAKNIQYF. Written as DNA, the CDR3 is TGTGCCAGCAGCCCCCCCCGGTGCGCCAAAAACATTCAGTACTTC.

The J gene is TRBJ2-3, the V gene TRBV9; 13 nucleotides match TRBD2. Germline values: CDR1 SGDLS, CDR2 YYNGEE. This CDR3 has 16 residues. After removal of 3 bases from V and 5 bases from J, the junction contained 6 bases not matched to a gene. CDR3 coding DNA: TGTGCCAGCAGCGACGGGACTAGCGGGGTTTTAGATACGCAGTATTTT. Amino acid sequence: CASSDGTSGVLDTQYF.

Ten or more counts support this clone. The chain is built from TRBV29-1 and TRBJ1-4; 9 positions agree with TRBD1. CDR3 size: 15 residues. Germline V gene data show CDR1 as SQVTM and CDR2 as ANQGSEA. V lost 4 bases and J lost 7; bases outside the gene matches: 10. The CDR3, as DNA: TGCAGCGTTGCCTCCGGGACAGGGTCGGGTGAAAAACTGTTTTTT. This translates into CSVASGTGSGEKLFF.